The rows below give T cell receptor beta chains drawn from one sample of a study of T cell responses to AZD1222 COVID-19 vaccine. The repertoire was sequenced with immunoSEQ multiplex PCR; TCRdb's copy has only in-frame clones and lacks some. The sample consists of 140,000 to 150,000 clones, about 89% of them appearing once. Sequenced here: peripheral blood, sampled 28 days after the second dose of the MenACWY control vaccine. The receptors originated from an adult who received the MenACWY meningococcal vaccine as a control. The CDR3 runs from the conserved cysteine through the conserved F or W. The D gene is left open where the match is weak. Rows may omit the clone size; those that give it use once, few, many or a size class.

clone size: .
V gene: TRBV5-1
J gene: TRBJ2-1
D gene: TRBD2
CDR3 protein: CASSKGLAGAVASYNEQFF
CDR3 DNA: TGCGCCAGCAGCAAAGGACTAGCGGGAGCGGTTGCCTCCTACAATGAGCAGTTCTTC

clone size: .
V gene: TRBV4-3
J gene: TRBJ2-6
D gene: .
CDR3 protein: CASSQGVGAGANVLTF
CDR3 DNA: TGCGCCAGCAGCCAAGGCGTTGGTGCTGGGGCCAACGTCCTGACTTTC

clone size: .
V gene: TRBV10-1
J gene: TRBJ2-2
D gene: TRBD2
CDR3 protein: CASSDGRQGSTGELFF
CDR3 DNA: TGCGCCAGCAGTGACGGGAGGCAGGGTAGTACCGGGGAGCTGTTTTTT

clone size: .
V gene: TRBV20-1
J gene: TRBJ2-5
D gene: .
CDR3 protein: CSARLLQTQYF
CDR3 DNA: TGCAGTGCTAGACTCCTACAGACCCAGTACTTC

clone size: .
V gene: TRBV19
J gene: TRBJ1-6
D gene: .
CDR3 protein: CASSREGNLNSPLHF
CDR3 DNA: TGTGCCAGTAGTAGAGAGGGGAACCTGAATTCACCCCTCCACTTT

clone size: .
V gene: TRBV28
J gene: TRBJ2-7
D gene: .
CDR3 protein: CASRTLLPYEQYF
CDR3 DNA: TGTGCCAGCAGGACCCTTTTACCCTACGAGCAGTACTTC

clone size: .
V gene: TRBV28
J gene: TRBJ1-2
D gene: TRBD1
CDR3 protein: CASSSGQGYGYTF
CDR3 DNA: TGTGCCAGCAGTTCCGGACAGGGTTATGGCTACACCTTC

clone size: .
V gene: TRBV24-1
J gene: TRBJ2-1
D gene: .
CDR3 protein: CATSDPRRGNEQFF
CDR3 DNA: TGTGCCACCAGTGATCCGCGGAGGGGAAATGAGCAGTTCTTC

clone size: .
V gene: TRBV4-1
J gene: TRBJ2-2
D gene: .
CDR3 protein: CASSQDLRRPDTGELFF
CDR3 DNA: TGCGCCAGCAGCCAAGATCTGCGGAGGCCGGACACCGGGGAGCTGTTTTTT

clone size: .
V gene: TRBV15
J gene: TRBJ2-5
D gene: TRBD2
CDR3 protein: CATSRVFGAGEETQYF
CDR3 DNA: TGTGCCACCAGCAGAGTCTTTGGGGCGGGGGAGGAGACCCAGTACTTC

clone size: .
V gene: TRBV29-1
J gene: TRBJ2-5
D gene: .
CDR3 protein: CSVAGRGQRGTQYF
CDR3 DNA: TGCAGCGTTGCGGGCAGGGGGCAGCGGGGGACCCAGTACTTC

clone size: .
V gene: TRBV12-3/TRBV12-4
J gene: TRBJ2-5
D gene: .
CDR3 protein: CASSFRETQYF
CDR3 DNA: TGTGCCAGCAGTTTCCGGGAGACCCAGTACTTC

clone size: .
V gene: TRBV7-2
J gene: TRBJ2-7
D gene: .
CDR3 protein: CASSWGLMIPYEQYF
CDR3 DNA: TGTGCCAGCAGCTGGGGACTTATGATCCCCTACGAGCAGTACTTC

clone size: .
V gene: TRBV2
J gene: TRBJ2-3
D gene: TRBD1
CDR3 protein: CASRTTGGDTQYF
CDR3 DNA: TGTGCCAGCAGGACGACAGGGGGGGATACGCAGTATTTT

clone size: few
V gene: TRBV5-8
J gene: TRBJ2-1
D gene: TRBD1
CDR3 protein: CASSYGTGEVNEQFF
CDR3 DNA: TGTGCCAGCAGCTACGGGACAGGGGAGGTGAATGAGCAGTTCTTC

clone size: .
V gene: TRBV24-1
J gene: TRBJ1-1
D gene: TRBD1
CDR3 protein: CATRETGENTEAFF
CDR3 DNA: TGTGCCACCAGGGAGACAGGGGAGAACACTGAAGCTTTCTTT

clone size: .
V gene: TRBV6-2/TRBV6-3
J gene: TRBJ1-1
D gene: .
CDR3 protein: CASSTRNTEAFF
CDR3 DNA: TGTGCCAGCAGTACGAGGAACACTGAAGCTTTCTTT

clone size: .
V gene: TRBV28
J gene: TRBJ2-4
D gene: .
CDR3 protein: CASRTQGNIQYF
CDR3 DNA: TGTGCCAGCCGGACCCAAGGAAACATTCAGTACTTC

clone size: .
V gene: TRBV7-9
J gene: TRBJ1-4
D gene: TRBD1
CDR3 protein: CASSPKTGGSVEKLFF
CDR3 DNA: TGTGCCAGCAGTCCCAAGACAGGGGGATCCGTGGAAAAACTGTTTTTT

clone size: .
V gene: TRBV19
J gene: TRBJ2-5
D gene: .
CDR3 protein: CASSIRIQETQYF
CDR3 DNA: TGTGCCAGTAGTATAAGGATCCAAGAGACCCAGTACTTC

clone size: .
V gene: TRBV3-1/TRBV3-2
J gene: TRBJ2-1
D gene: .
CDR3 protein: CASRAYNEQFF
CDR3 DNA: TGTGCCAGCAGGGCCTACAATGAGCAGTTCTTC

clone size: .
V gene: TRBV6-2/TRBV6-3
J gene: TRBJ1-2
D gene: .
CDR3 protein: CASSLAMTGANPHGYTF
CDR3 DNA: TGTGCCAGCAGCCTGGCCATGACAGGAGCCAACCCGCATGGCTACACCTTC

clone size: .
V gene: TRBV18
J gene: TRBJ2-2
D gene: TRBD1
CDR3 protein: CASSPTIGQGDTGELFF
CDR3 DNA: TGTGCCAGCTCACCTACCATCGGGCAGGGGGACACCGGGGAGCTGTTTTTT

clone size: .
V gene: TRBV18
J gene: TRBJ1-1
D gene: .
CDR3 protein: CASSPTGRWNTEAFF
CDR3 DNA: TGTGCCAGCTCACCAACGGGCCGGTGGAACACTGAAGCTTTCTTT

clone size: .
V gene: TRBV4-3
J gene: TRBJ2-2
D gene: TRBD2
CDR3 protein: CASSPHSGSGELFF
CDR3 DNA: TGCGCCAGCAGCCCTCATAGCGGGAGCGGGGAGCTGTTTTTT

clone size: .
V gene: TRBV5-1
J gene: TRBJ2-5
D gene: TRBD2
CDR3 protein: CASSSGTGETQYF
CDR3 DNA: TGCGCCAGCAGCAGCGGGACTGGCGAGACCCAGTACTTC

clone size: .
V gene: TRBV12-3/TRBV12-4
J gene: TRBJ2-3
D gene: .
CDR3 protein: CASSRGNGDTQYF
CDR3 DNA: TGTGCCAGCAGCCGGGGGAATGGAGATACGCAGTATTTT

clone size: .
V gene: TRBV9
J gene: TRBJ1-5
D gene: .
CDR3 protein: CASSVGGGQPQHF
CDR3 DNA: TGTGCCAGCAGCGTAGGAGGAGGTCAGCCCCAGCATTTT

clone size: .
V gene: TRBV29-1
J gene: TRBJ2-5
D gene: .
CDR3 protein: CSVETGQETQYF
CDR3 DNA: TGCAGCGTTGAAACAGGTCAAGAGACCCAGTACTTC

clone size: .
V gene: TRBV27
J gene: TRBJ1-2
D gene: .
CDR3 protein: CASSPPYSDQGGYTF
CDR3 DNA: TGTGCCAGCTCTCCGCCGTACAGCGACCAAGGGGGCTACACCTTC

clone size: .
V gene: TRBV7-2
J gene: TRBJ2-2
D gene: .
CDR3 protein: CASSSNTGPGELFF
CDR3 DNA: TGTGCCAGCAGCAGTAATACAGGGCCAGGGGAGCTGTTTTTT

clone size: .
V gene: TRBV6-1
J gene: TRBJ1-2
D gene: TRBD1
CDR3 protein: CASSEAGTGNYGYTF
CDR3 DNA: TGTGCCAGCAGTGAAGCAGGGACAGGCAACTATGGCTACACCTTC

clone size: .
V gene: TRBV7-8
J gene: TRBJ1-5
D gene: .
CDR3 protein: CASSQEQGSQPQHF
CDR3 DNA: TGTGCCAGCAGCCAAGAACAGGGAAGTCAGCCCCAGCATTTT

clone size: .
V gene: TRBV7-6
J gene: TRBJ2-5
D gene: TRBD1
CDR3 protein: CASSSGQGVEETQYF
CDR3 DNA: TGTGCCAGCAGCTCCGGACAGGGGGTAGAGGAGACCCAGTACTTC

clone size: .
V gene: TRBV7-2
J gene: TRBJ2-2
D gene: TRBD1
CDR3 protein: CASSFRTGGGTGELFF
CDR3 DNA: TGTGCCAGCAGCTTTCGGACAGGGGGGGGCACCGGGGAGCTGTTTTTT

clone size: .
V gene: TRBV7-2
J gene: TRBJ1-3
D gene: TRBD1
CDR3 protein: CASSPRGTGGFGNTIYF
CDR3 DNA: TGTGCCAGCAGCCCCAGGGGGACAGGGGGCTTTGGAAACACCATATATTTT

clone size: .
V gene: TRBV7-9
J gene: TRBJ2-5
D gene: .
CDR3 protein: CASSPGWSETQYF
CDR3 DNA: TGTGCCAGCAGCCCAGGGTGGTCAGAGACCCAGTACTTC

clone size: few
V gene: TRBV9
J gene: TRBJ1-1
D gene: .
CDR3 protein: CASSVVTGINTEAFF
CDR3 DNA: TGTGCCAGCAGCGTAGTTACAGGGATCAACACTGAAGCTTTCTTT

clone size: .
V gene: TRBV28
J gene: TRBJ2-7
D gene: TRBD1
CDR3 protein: CASSLGRGTRADEQYF
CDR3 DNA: TGTGCCAGCAGTTTGGGCAGGGGGACGCGGGCGGACGAGCAGTACTTC

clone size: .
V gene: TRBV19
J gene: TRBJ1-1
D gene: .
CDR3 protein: CASSGPGLRVPNTEAFF
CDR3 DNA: TGTGCCAGTAGCGGACCAGGACTCAGGGTGCCGAACACTGAAGCTTTCTTT

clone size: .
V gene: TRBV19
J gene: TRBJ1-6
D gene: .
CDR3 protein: CASSKGVGVQVNNSPLHF
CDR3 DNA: TGTGCCAGTAGTAAGGGGGTCGGGGTACAGGTGAATAATTCACCCCTCCACTTT

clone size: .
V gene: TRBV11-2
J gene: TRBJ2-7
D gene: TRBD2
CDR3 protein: CASSLGGTSGKGEQYF
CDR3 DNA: TGTGCCAGCAGTCTAGGTGGGACTAGCGGGAAAGGCGAGCAGTACTTC

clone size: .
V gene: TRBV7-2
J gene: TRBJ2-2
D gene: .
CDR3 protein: CASSTLGTGELFF
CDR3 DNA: TGTGCCAGCAGCACTCTCGGCACCGGGGAGCTGTTTTTT

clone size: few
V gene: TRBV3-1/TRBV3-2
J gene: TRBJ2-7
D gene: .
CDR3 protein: CASSQAPFAYEQYF
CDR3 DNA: TGTGCCAGCAGCCAAGCTCCCTTCGCCTACGAGCAGTACTTC

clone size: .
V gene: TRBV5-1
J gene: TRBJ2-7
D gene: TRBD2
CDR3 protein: CASSLGGTSGRYEQYF
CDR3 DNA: TGCGCCAGCAGCTTGGGCGGAACTAGCGGGAGATACGAGCAGTACTTC

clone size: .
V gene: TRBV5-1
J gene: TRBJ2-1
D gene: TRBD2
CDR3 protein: CASSLAMLAGGYNEQFF
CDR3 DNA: TGCGCCAGCAGCTTGGCAATGTTGGCGGGAGGATACAATGAGCAGTTCTTC

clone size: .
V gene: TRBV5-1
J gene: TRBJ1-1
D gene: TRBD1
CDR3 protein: CASSPLTGSNTEAFF
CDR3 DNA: TGCGCCAGCAGCCCCCTGACAGGGTCGAACACTGAAGCTTTCTTT

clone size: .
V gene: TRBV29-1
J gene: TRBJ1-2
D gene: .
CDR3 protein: CSGKTPWGYGYTF
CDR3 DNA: TGCAGCGGAAAGACACCCTGGGGCTATGGCTACACCTTC

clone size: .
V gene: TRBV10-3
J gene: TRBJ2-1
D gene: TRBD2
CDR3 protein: CAIAGGLNEQFF
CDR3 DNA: TGCGCTATAGCGGGGGGGCTCAATGAGCAGTTCTTC

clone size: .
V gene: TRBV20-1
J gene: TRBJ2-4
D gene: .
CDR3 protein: CSARGQNSQYF
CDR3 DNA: TGCAGTGCTAGAGGCCAGAACTCTCAGTACTTC

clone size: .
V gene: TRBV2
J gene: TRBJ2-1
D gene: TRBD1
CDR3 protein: CASSVSRGHEQFF
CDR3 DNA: TGTGCCAGCAGTGTTTCCAGGGGGCATGAGCAGTTCTTC

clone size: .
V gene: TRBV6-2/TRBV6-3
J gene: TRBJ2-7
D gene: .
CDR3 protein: CASSQSIYEQYF
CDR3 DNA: TGTGCCAGCAGCCAATCGATATACGAGCAGTACTTC

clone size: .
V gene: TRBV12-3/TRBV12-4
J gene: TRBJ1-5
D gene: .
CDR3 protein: CASSLALNQPQHF
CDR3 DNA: TGTGCCAGCAGTCTTGCCCTCAATCAGCCCCAGCATTTT

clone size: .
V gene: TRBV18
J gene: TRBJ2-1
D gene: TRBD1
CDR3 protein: CASSLGGAYNEQFF
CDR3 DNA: TGTGCCAGCTCATTAGGGGGCGCCTACAATGAGCAGTTCTTC